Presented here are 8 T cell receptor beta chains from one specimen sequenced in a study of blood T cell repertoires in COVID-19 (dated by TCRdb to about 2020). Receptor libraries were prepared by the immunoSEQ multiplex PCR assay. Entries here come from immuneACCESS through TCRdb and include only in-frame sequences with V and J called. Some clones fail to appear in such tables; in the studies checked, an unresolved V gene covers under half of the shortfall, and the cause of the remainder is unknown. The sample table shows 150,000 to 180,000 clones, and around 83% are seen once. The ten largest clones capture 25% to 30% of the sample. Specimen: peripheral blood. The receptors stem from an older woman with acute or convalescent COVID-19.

CDR3: CASSTQVITEAFF. In DNA form, the CDR3 reads TGTGCCAGTAGTACGCAGGTAATCACTGAAGCTTTCTTT. The chain recombines TRBV19 with TRBJ1-1; no clear D. V was shortened by 4 bases and J by 4 bases, with 10 bases between the two germline ends. The CDR3 is 13 amino acids. Germline-derived CDR1 and CDR2 are LNHDA and SQIVND (reference sequence).

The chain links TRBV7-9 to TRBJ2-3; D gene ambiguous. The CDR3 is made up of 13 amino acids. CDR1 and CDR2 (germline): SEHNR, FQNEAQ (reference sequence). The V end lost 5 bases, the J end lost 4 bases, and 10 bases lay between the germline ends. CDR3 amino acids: CASSLPPADTQYF. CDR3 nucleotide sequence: TGTGCCAGCAGCCTCCCCCCGGCAGATACGCAGTATTTT.

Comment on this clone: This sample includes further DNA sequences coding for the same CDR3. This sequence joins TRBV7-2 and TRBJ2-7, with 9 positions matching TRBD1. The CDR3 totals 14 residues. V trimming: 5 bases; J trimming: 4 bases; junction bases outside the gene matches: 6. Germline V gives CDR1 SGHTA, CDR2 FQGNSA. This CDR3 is CASSVTGGEYEQYF. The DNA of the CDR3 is TGTGCCAGCAGCGTGACAGGGGGGGAATACGAGCAGTACTTC.

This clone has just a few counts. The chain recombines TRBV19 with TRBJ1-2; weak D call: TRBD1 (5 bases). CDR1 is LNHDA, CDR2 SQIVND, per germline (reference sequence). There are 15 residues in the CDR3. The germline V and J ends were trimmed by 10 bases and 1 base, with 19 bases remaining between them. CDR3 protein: CATVREAGLNYGYTF. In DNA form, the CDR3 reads TGTGCCACGGTCAGGGAGGCAGGACTTAACTATGGCTACACCTTC.

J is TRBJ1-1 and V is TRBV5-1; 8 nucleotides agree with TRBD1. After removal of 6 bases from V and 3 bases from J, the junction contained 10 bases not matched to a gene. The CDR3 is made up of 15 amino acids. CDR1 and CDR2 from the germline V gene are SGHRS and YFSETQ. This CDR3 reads CASTDIPGQDTEAFF. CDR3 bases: TGCGCCAGCACCGATATACCGGGACAGGACACTGAAGCTTTCTTT.

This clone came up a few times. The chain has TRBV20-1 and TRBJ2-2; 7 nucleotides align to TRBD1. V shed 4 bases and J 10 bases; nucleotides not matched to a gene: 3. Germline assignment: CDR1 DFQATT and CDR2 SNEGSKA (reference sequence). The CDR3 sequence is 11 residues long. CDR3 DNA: TGCAGTGCTACCGGACAGGAGGAGCTGTTTTTT. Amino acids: CSATGQEELFF.

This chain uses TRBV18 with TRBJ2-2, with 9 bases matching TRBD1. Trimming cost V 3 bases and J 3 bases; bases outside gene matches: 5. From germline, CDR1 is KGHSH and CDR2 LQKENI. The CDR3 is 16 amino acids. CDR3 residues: CASSPTGGTHTGELFF. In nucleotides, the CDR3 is TGTGCCAGCTCACCGACAGGGGGAACGCACACCGGGGAGCTGTTTTTT. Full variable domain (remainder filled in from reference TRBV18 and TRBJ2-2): NAGVMQNPRHLVRRRGQEARLRCSPMKGHSHVYWYRQLPEEGLKFMVYLQKENIIDESGMPKERFSAEFPKEGPSILRIQQVVRGDSAAYFCASSPTGGTHTGELFFGEGSRLTVL.

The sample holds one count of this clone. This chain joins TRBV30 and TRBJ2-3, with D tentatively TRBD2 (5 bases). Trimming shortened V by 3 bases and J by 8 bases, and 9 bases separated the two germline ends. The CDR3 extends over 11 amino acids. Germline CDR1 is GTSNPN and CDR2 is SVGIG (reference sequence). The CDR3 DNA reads TGTGCCTGGAGGGAGGTGCGTACGCAGTATTTT. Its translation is CAWREVRTQYF.